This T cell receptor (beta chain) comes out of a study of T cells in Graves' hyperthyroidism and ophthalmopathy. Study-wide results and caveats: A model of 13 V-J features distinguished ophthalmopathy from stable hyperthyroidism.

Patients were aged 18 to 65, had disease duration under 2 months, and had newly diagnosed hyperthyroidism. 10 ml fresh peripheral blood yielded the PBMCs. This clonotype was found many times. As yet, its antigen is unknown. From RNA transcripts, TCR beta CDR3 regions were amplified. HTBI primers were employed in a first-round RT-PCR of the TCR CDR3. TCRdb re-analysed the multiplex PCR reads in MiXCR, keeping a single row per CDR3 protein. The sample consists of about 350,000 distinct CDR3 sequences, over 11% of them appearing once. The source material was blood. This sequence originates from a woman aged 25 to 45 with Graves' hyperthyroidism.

The DNA for the CDR3 is TGTGCCAGCAACGTACAACGGAACACTGAAGCTTTCTTT. Translated: CASNVQRNTEAFF. The genes are TRBV28 and TRBJ1-1, with no clear D. Germline CDR1 reads MDHEN; CDR2 reads SYDVKM. This CDR3 is 13 amino acids long. Trimming stripped 7 bases from V and 1 base from J, with 10 bases between.